A single sample is the source of the 22 T cell receptor beta chains below, sequenced in a study of human T cells and chemical hapten exposure. Time point meaning: patch test 2, 6 weeks after DPC sensitization. Documented treatment: therapeutic diphenylcyclopropenone sensitization with weekly scalp DPC. One entry per CDR3 protein results from TCRdb running MiXCR on the RACE reads. The sample holds around 130,000 distinct CDR3 sequences; 10% to 15% are singletons and the top ten take about 1.4%. The specimen comprised whole blood, sampled in connection with sensitization to the hapten diphenylcyclopropenone (DPC). These receptors originate from a woman between 50 and 59 years old with alopecia areata. Some clones in this sample may be carry-over from other donors' samples.

This clonotype was observed at least ten times. This chain links TRBV10-1 with TRBJ1-6; weak D call: TRBD1 (5 bases). Germline V gene sequence: CDR1 WNHNN, CDR2 SYGVQD (reference sequence). V was clipped by 6 bases and J by 5 bases, with 8 bases between them. CDR3 size: 13 residues. CDR3 coding DNA: TGCGCCAGCAGCCGGGACCATAATTCACCCCTCCACTTT. Translation gives CASSRDHNSPLHF.

This clonotype has at least ten counts. V is TRBV20-1 and J is TRBJ2-7; 13 nucleotides line up with TRBD2. CDR1 is DFQATT, CDR2 SNEGSKA, per germline (reference sequence). Unmatched junction bases numbered 7, after V lost 4 bases and J lost 1 base. The CDR3 contains 16 residues. The CDR3, as DNA: TGCAGTGCTACCGGGACTAGCGGGGACATTTCCTACGAGCAGTACTTC. Residues: CSATGTSGDISYEQYF.

About this clonotype: A much larger clone differs from this one at a single base, so this may be a read error. The chain carries TRBV29-1 and TRBJ2-3; the D is unclear. Germline V gene sequence: CDR1 SQVTM, CDR2 ANQGSEA. This CDR3 is built from 13 residues. The CDR3 DNA reads TGCAGCGTGGCAGGCTTAAGCACAGATACGCGGTATTTT. Encoded protein: CSVAGLSTDTRYF.

This clonotype has just a few counts. V and J are TRBV7-9 and TRBJ1-2; 8 positions match TRBD1. The CDR3 covers 13 residues. Germline V gene data show CDR1 as SEHNR and CDR2 as FQNEAQ (reference sequence). J lost 8 bases, V lost 5 bases, and 7 bases had no gene match. The CDR3 sequence: CASSLEGQGGYTF. The CDR3 bases are TGTGCCAGCAGCCTAGAAGGACAGGGAGGCTACACCTTC.

This sequence joins TRBV10-1 and TRBJ1-1; possibly TRBD1 for D (6 bases). The CDR3 has 15 residues. Trimming cost V 3 bases and J 5 bases, with 16 bases left between them. Germline-derived CDR1 and CDR2 are WNHNN and SYGVQD (reference sequence). The CDR3 is CASSDNPRGATEAFF. CDR3 nucleotide sequence: TGCGCCAGCAGTGACAACCCCAGGGGCGCGACTGAAGCTTTCTTT.

This clonotype was detected only a few times. The rearrangement links TRBV11-3 to TRBJ2-1, with D possibly TRBD2 on 6 matching bases. Trimming took 4 bases from V and 1 from J, leaving 11 bases between them. The CDR3 totals 15 residues. Germline V lookup: CDR1 SGHNT, CDR2 YENEEA. The CDR3 nucleotides are TGTGCCAGCAGCTCGGGAGAGGGGTCCTACAATGAGCAGTTCTTC. Translation: CASSSGEGSYNEQFF.

CDR3 bases: TGTGCCAGCAGTCACCTCAGGGACATGAACACTGAAGCTTTCTTT. Translating gives CASSHLRDMNTEAFF. The chain employs TRBV7-8 and TRBJ1-1; weak D call: TRBD1 (6 bases). This CDR3 contains 15 residues. In germline, CDR1 is SGHVS, CDR2 FQNEAQ. V lost 6 bases to trimming and J lost 0 bases, with 14 bases between them.

The genes are TRBV12-3 or TRBV12-4 and TRBJ1-1; TRBD1 matches 7 bases. This CDR3 spans 16 amino acids. The V and J ends lost 6 bases and 5 bases, in that order; junction bases with no gene match: 15. The CDR3: CASRKLGTGEKTEAFF. The CDR3 nucleotides are TGTGCCAGCAGAAAACTCGGAACAGGGGAGAAAACTGAAGCTTTCTTT.

V is TRBV20-1 and J is TRBJ2-2, with 8 bases lining up with TRBD1. In germline, CDR1 is DFQATT, CDR2 SNEGSKA (reference sequence). There are 14 residues in the CDR3. Trimming removed 4 bases from V and 5 bases from J; junction bases left unmatched: 6. CDR3 residues: CSANRQGTTGELFF. CDR3 coding DNA: TGCAGTGCTAACCGACAGGGGACGACCGGGGAGCTGTTTTTT.

This clonotype appeared once. The genes are TRBV6-2 or TRBV6-3 and TRBJ1-1; 7 nucleotides match TRBD1. The CDR3 extends over 12 amino acids. Germline V gene lookup returns CDR1 MNHEY and CDR2 SVGEGT. The trim removed 6 bases at V and 6 bases at J, leaving 4 bases unmatched. CDR3 region: CASRSGTAEAFF. The CDR3 DNA reads TGTGCCAGCAGATCCGGGACAGCTGAAGCTTTCTTT.

This clonotype was found a few times. The rearrangement uses TRBV29-1 and TRBJ1-4; 8 nucleotides align to TRBD1. Germline-derived CDR1 and CDR2 are SQVTM and ANQGSEA. Unmatched junction bases numbered 15, after V lost 5 bases and J lost 7 bases. CDR3 length equals 16 residues. The CDR3: CSVNLGPRGRSEKLFF. The CDR3 region has the DNA TGCAGCGTTAACCTAGGCCCCAGGGGGCGTAGTGAAAAACTGTTTTTT.

This clonotype was seen at least ten times. V is TRBV3-1 and J is TRBJ2-2; D gene uncertain. Trimming took off 7 bases at V and 7 bases at J, with 10 bases between the two ends. Germline V gene sequence: CDR1 LGHDT, CDR2 YNNKEL (reference sequence). CDR3 size: 12 residues. The CDR3 sequence is CASTPAYGELFF. The CDR3 region has the DNA TGTGCCAGCACCCCAGCCTACGGGGAGCTGTTTTTT.

V and J are TRBV5-4 and TRBJ2-1; tentatively, D is TRBD1 (5 bases). V lost 0 bases, J lost 3 bases, and 7 bases lay in between. Germline assignment: CDR1 SGHNT and CDR2 YYREEE (reference sequence). The CDR3 consists of 14 residues. The CDR3 DNA reads as TGTGCCAGCAGCTTGGACAGGAACTACAATGAGCAGTTCTTC. It encodes CASSLDRNYNEQFF.

V usage is TRBV4-3 and J usage is TRBJ2-1; D remains unclear. The germline V and J ends were trimmed by 5 bases and 8 bases, with 13 bases remaining between them. The CDR3 runs to 13 residues. Germline CDR1 LGHNA, CDR2 YSLEER. In nucleotides, the CDR3 is TGCGCCAGCAGCTATCGGCGTCCGGATGAGCAGTTCTTC. Encoded protein: CASSYRRPDEQFF.

The CDR3 DNA sequence: TGTGCCAGCAGTTTTGTCCCTGGGGCCAACGTCCTGACTTTC. It is translated as CASSFVPGANVLTF. V gene TRBV12-3 or TRBV12-4 combines with J gene TRBJ2-6; unclear D gene. Trimming removed 3 bases at V and 2 bases at J, with 5 bases between. CDR3 length equals 14 residues.

The J gene is TRBJ2-2, the V gene TRBV20-1; 9 nucleotides line up with TRBD1. Germline V gives CDR1 DFQATT, CDR2 SNEGSKA (reference sequence). The CDR3 has 15 amino acids. V trimming: 1 base; J trimming: 4 bases; junction bases outside the gene matches: 4. The CDR3 nucleotides are TGCAGTGCTAGAGCCCGGACAGGGGCCACCGGGGAGCTGTTTTTT. Translated: CSARARTGATGELFF.

The V gene is TRBV11-2, the J gene TRBJ2-1, with 8 bases matching TRBD2. The junction had 6 bases not matched to a gene; V was cut back by 5 bases and J by 3 bases. The CDR3 length is 15 residues. Germline lookup yields CDR1 SGHAT and CDR2 FQNNGV. CDR3 sequence reads: CASSGSGINYNEQFF. As DNA, the CDR3 is TGTGCCAGCAGCGGTAGCGGGATTAACTACAATGAGCAGTTCTTC. Drawing the rest from reference TRBV11-2 and TRBJ2-1, the complete variable domain is EAGVAQSPRYKIIEKRQSVAFWCNPISGHATLYWYQQILGQGPKLLIQFQNNGVVDDSQLPKDRFSAERLKGVDSTLKIQPAKLEDSAVYLCASSGSGINYNEQFFGPGTRLTVL.

The gene calls are TRBV29-1 and TRBJ2-5; unclear D gene. This CDR3 has 13 residues. The V gene lost 2 bases and the J gene lost 7 bases, with 14 bases spanning the gap. Germline CDR1 and CDR2: SQVTM and ANQGSEA. The CDR3 sequence: CSVERGQTRTQYF. The CDR3 bases are TGCAGCGTTGAAAGAGGCCAAACCCGGACCCAGTACTTC.

J is TRBJ1-4 and V is TRBV19; D gene uncertain. The germline V gene has CDR1 LNHDA and CDR2 SQIVND (reference sequence). This CDR3 comprises 16 residues. The ends were cut back, 8 bases at V and 0 bases at J, with 16 bases in the middle. CDR3 residues: CASRRIQPATNEKLFF. CDR3 nucleotide sequence: TGTGCCAGTCGGCGGATCCAGCCGGCAACTAATGAAAAACTGTTTTTT.

There are a few counts of this clonotype. This chain links TRBV19 with TRBJ2-1; D is unclear. V gave up 7 bases and J gave up 5 bases, with 15 bases separating them. CDR3 length: 14 residues. The germline gives CDR1 LNHDA, CDR2 SQIVND (reference sequence). The CDR3 loop reads CASTPRSINNEQFF. CDR3 nucleotide sequence: TGTGCCAGTACCCCTAGAAGCATTAACAATGAGCAGTTCTTC.

This rearrangement joins TRBV29-1 to TRBJ2-1, with 8 nucleotides matching TRBD2. Trimming took 4 bases from V and 9 from J; bases not matched to a gene: 8. The CDR3 spans 13 residues. Germline CDR1 and CDR2: SQVTM and ANQGSEA. CDR3 sequence: CSVGIAGMGEQFF. The CDR3 coding sequence is TGCAGCGTTGGAATAGCGGGGATGGGTGAGCAGTTCTTC.

In this sample, this clonotype turned up many times. Here the CDR3 DNA reads TGTGCCAGTAGTGGACTAGCGGGAAACAATGAGCAGTTCTTC. Translation gives CASSGLAGNNEQFF. The chain couples TRBV19 to TRBJ2-1; TRBD2 aligns across 12 bases. V dropped 5 bases and J dropped 5; count of bases not matched to a gene: 1. Germline V gene data show CDR1 as LNHDA and CDR2 as SQIVND (reference sequence). This CDR3 has 14 amino acids.